The present T cell receptor (beta chain) was sequenced within a study of Graves' ophthalmopathy and Graves' hyperthyroidism. This clonotype was seen many times. Trimming pared 7 bases from V and 6 bases from J, leaving 10 bases between. This CDR3 contains 11 residues. The germline V gene has CDR1 SNHLY and CDR2 FYNNEI. TCR beta CDR3 regions were amplified from RNA transcripts. First-round RT-PCR employed HTBI primers, with a second-round multiplex PCR after it. TCRdb passed the multiplex PCR reads through MiXCR, listing each CDR3 protein once. The table shows 400,000 or so distinct CDR3 sequences, with over 15% occurring only once.

The TCR sequence derives from a woman aged 18 to 35 with stable Graves' hyperthyroidism. Sequencing was carried out using peripheral blood. This sequence joins TRBV2 and TRBJ2-7; a possible D gene is TRBD1 (6 bases). CDR3 in DNA: TGTGCCAGCAACACAGGGACCGAGCAGTACTTC. Amino acids: CASNTGTEQYF.